Listed below are T cell receptor beta chains from one sample, sequenced in a study of cytomegalovirus exposure and HLA in healthy donors. The repertoire was sequenced with immunoSEQ multiplex PCR; TCRdb's copy has only in-frame clones and lacks some. This table has about 190,000 clones, more than 70% appearing once. Sequencing used PBMCs. These TCRs come from a woman aged 40-49 years in good health and CMV-seronegative. The CDR3 runs from the conserved cysteine through the conserved F or W. Fields, in order: J gene, clone size, V gene, CDR3 protein. The size of a clone is reported for some rows only, either as once, few or many, or as a class for expanded clones.

TRBJ2-3 . TRBV4-3 CASSPLAGVDTQYF
TRBJ2-3 . TRBV5-1 CASSLSVTGTDTQYF
TRBJ1-5 . TRBV7-3 CASSLTLNQPQHF
TRBJ2-2 . TRBV25-1 CASSDLTASGRRTGELFF
TRBJ2-2 few TRBV7-3 CASSLGLAGGTGELFF
TRBJ2-1 . TRBV27 CASSLGLAGEGEQFF
TRBJ1-2 . TRBV13 CASSPGAYGYTF
TRBJ1-4 . TRBV6-1 CASREGPGNEKLFF
TRBJ2-7 . TRBV7-2 CASSPGLAGGYEQYF
TRBJ2-3 . TRBV29-1 CSVDSLRQALDTQYF
TRBJ2-5 few TRBV11-2 CASSSPGTGQETQYF
TRBJ1-1 . TRBV12-5 CASGSLSSGNTEAFF
TRBJ2-2 . TRBV9 CASSARKDRADTGELFF
TRBJ2-3 . TRBV12-2 CASRLGRDSTDTQYF
TRBJ1-4 . TRBV5-4 CASSSDRATNEKLFF
TRBJ2-3 . TRBV5-1 CASSFTSGRLTDTQYF
TRBJ1-6 once TRBV5-1 CASSSDSNSPLHF
TRBJ2-1 . TRBV7-2 CASSAYSRGVGIQFF
TRBJ1-2 . TRBV5-4 CASSPSTPYGYTF
TRBJ2-2 . TRBV19 CASTRLAGVGTGELFF
TRBJ1-1 . TRBV5-1 CASSSTGGTEAFF
TRBJ2-1 . TRBV5-6 CASSLVVAARNEQFF
TRBJ1-4 . TRBV2 CASRDRTTNEKLFF
TRBJ2-1 . TRBV2 CASSESGRAGGNEQFF
TRBJ1-2 once TRBV30 CAWSVTSYGYTF
TRBJ2-2 once TRBV27 CASSIRDRTGELFF
TRBJ2-3 few TRBV15 CATSRDLAGKTLASTDTQYF
TRBJ2-1 few TRBV6-1 CASSVGLAGINEQFF
TRBJ1-1 . TRBV6-5 CASSYSDRQEAFF
TRBJ2-1 . TRBV7-9 CASSLAVAGAYNEQFF
TRBJ1-2 . TRBV19 CASTYTGGRDGYTF
TRBJ2-5 few TRBV25-1 CASSFPDQETQYF
TRBJ2-7 . TRBV6-6 CASSYLGQIFFF
TRBJ2-1 . TRBV7-9 CASSQARLAGYNEQFF
TRBJ1-1 few TRBV2 CAVQLQASNTEAFF
TRBJ2-3 . TRBV2 CASSEFGPAADTQYF
TRBJ1-2 . TRBV6-6 CASSYSPGYGYTF
TRBJ2-1 . TRBV7-3 CASSSLGNEQFF
TRBJ2-3 . TRBV6-6 CASSYSLGVPDTQYF
TRBJ2-1 . TRBV19 CASSIRTSGRAGEQFF